The rows below give T cell receptor beta chains drawn from one sample of a study of Ad26.COV2.S vaccination and SARS-CoV-2 variants. The protocol was immunoSEQ multiplex PCR, while the TCRdb copy is restricted to in-frame clones and leaves out a portion. The sample has 350,000 to 450,000 clones, around 86% seen once; the top ten hold around 3.7%. The specimen was peripheral blood, collected in a trial of Ad26.COV2.S vaccine versus placebo. The receptors were sampled from a person between 18 and 65 years old who received the Ad26.COV2.S COVID-19 vaccine or a placebo. CDR3s include the opening cysteine and the closing phenylalanine or tryptophan. Each record gives: V gene, D gene, clone size, CDR3 length, J gene, CDR3 protein, CDR3 DNA. A D gene is named only where the DNA matches it firmly. Part of the rows lack a size; the others show once, few, many or a class for expanded clones.

v_gene: TRBV18; d_gene: .; abundance: .; len: 15; j_gene: TRBJ1-6; CDR3aa: CASSPRAANNSPLHF; CDR3nt: TGTGCCAGCTCACCACGGGCGGCTAATAATTCACCCCTCCACTTT
v_gene: TRBV7-2; d_gene: .; abundance: .; len: 12; j_gene: TRBJ1-2; CDR3aa: CASSRSNYGYTF; CDR3nt: TGTGCCAGCAGCAGAAGTAACTATGGCTACACCTTC
v_gene: TRBV20-1; d_gene: TRBD2; abundance: .; len: 15; j_gene: TRBJ2-2; CDR3aa: CSASRLAGSTGELFF; CDR3nt: TGCAGTGCTAGTCGACTAGCGGGGAGCACCGGGGAGCTGTTTTTT
v_gene: TRBV12-5; d_gene: TRBD1; abundance: .; len: 16; j_gene: TRBJ1-4; CDR3aa: CASGLVQGWSNEKLFF; CDR3nt: TGTGCTAGTGGTTTGGTACAGGGGTGGTCTAATGAAAAACTGTTTTTT
v_gene: TRBV4-2; d_gene: TRBD1; abundance: .; len: 16; j_gene: TRBJ1-5; CDR3aa: CASSQRQGRGNQPQHF; CDR3nt: TGTGCCAGCAGCCAGAGACAGGGAAGGGGCAATCAGCCCCAGCATTTT
v_gene: TRBV4-1; d_gene: .; abundance: .; len: 16; j_gene: TRBJ2-3; CDR3aa: CASSQVRSSRGDTQYF; CDR3nt: TGCGCCAGCAGCCAAGTCCGGTCTTCCCGGGGGGATACGCAGTATTTT
v_gene: TRBV7-3; d_gene: .; abundance: few; len: 14; j_gene: TRBJ1-6; CDR3aa: CASSLTPRGSPLHF; CDR3nt: TGTGCCAGCAGCTTAACCCCTCGGGGCTCACCCCTCCACTTT
v_gene: TRBV3-1/TRBV3-2; d_gene: .; abundance: .; len: 15; j_gene: TRBJ2-5; CDR3aa: CASSQERGGAETQYF; CDR3nt: TGTGCCAGCAGCCAAGAAAGGGGTGGCGCGGAGACCCAGTACTTC
v_gene: TRBV24-1; d_gene: TRBD1; abundance: .; len: 13; j_gene: TRBJ1-2; CDR3aa: CATSTGHNYGYTF; CDR3nt: TGTGCCACTTCGACAGGGCATAACTATGGCTACACCTTC
v_gene: TRBV19; d_gene: .; abundance: .; len: 15; j_gene: TRBJ2-6; CDR3aa: CASNSLGSGANVLTF; CDR3nt: TGTGCCAGTAATTCTTTGGGCTCTGGGGCCAACGTCCTGACTTTC
v_gene: TRBV5-4; d_gene: .; abundance: .; len: 15; j_gene: TRBJ1-1; CDR3aa: CASSLAAGENTEAFF; CDR3nt: TGTGCCAGCAGCTTGGCCGCTGGGGAGAACACTGAAGCTTTCTTT
v_gene: TRBV9; d_gene: .; abundance: .; len: 15; j_gene: TRBJ1-2; CDR3aa: CASSVERRGINGYTF; CDR3nt: TGTGCCAGCAGCGTAGAAAGGAGGGGCATTAATGGCTACACCTTC
v_gene: TRBV7-2; d_gene: TRBD1; abundance: .; len: 17; j_gene: TRBJ1-5; CDR3aa: CASSGLSDRGPNQPQHF; CDR3nt: TGTGCCAGCAGCGGCCTATCGGACAGGGGGCCAAATCAGCCCCAGCATTTT
v_gene: TRBV20-1; d_gene: .; abundance: few; len: 10; j_gene: TRBJ1-1; CDR3aa: CSASGTEAFF; CDR3nt: TGCAGTGCTTCCGGTACTGAAGCTTTCTTT
v_gene: TRBV12-5; d_gene: .; abundance: .; len: 13; j_gene: TRBJ1-2; CDR3aa: CASGLWPEMGYTF; CDR3nt: TGTGCTAGTGGTTTGTGGCCCGAAATGGGCTACACCTTC
v_gene: TRBV7-2; d_gene: .; abundance: .; len: 17; j_gene: TRBJ1-2; CDR3aa: CASSLAPDLGRRYGYTF; CDR3nt: TGTGCCAGCAGCTTAGCGCCGGACCTCGGCCGGAGGTATGGCTACACCTTC
v_gene: TRBV6-4; d_gene: TRBD1; abundance: .; len: 13; j_gene: TRBJ1-2; CDR3aa: CASIWTGEDGYTF; CDR3nt: TGTGCCAGCATATGGACAGGGGAGGATGGCTACACCTTC
v_gene: TRBV24-1; d_gene: TRBD1; abundance: .; len: 14; j_gene: TRBJ2-2; CDR3aa: CATSESTGAGELFF; CDR3nt: TGTGCCACCAGTGAGTCGACAGGGGCAGGGGAGCTGTTTTTT
v_gene: TRBV10-3; d_gene: TRBD1; abundance: few; len: 17; j_gene: TRBJ2-6; CDR3aa: CAISVIDRGSGANVLTF; CDR3nt: TGTGCCATCAGTGTCATCGACAGGGGCTCTGGGGCCAACGTCCTGACTTTC
v_gene: TRBV3-1/TRBV3-2; d_gene: .; abundance: .; len: 13; j_gene: TRBJ1-1; CDR3aa: CASSRREDTEAFF; CDR3nt: TGTGCCAGCAGCCGACGGGAGGACACTGAAGCTTTCTTT
v_gene: TRBV18; d_gene: .; abundance: .; len: 15; j_gene: TRBJ2-1; CDR3aa: CASSPLQGGQNEQFF; CDR3nt: TGTGCCAGCTCACCACTGCAAGGCGGCCAAAATGAGCAGTTCTTC
v_gene: TRBV19; d_gene: .; abundance: .; len: 14; j_gene: TRBJ2-3; CDR3aa: CASQTGTSTDTQYF; CDR3nt: TGTGCCAGCCAGACAGGGACTAGCACAGATACGCAGTATTTT
v_gene: TRBV2; d_gene: TRBD1; abundance: .; len: 17; j_gene: TRBJ2-7; CDR3aa: CASSDSPLGTGMNEQYF; CDR3nt: TGTGCCAGCAGTGATTCCCCTTTAGGGACAGGGATGAACGAGCAGTACTTC
v_gene: TRBV7-3; d_gene: .; abundance: .; len: 14; j_gene: TRBJ2-1; CDR3aa: CASSRMSQFNEQFF; CDR3nt: TGTGCCAGCAGCCGGATGTCCCAATTCAATGAGCAGTTCTTC
v_gene: TRBV4-1; d_gene: .; abundance: .; len: 16; j_gene: TRBJ2-1; CDR3aa: CASSQPRQAFYNEQFF; CDR3nt: TGCGCCAGCAGCCAACCCCGACAGGCCTTCTACAATGAGCAGTTCTTC
v_gene: TRBV5-1; d_gene: TRBD2; abundance: .; len: 14; j_gene: TRBJ2-5; CDR3aa: CASSPGTSKETQYF; CDR3nt: TGCGCCAGCAGCCCTGGGACTAGCAAGGAGACCCAGTACTTC
v_gene: TRBV6-5; d_gene: .; abundance: .; len: 12; j_gene: TRBJ1-5; CDR3aa: CASSSWGQPQHF; CDR3nt: TGTGCCAGCAGTTCTTGGGGTCAGCCCCAGCATTTT
v_gene: TRBV11-1; d_gene: TRBD1; abundance: .; len: 15; j_gene: TRBJ1-2; CDR3aa: CASSFHGTGTDGYTF; CDR3nt: TGTGCCAGCAGCTTCCACGGGACAGGGACGGATGGCTACACCTTC
v_gene: TRBV7-9; d_gene: .; abundance: few; len: 16; j_gene: TRBJ1-3; CDR3aa: CASSLSTWISGNTIYF; CDR3nt: TGTGCCAGCAGCTTGTCCACCTGGATCTCTGGAAACACCATATATTTT
v_gene: TRBV5-1; d_gene: .; abundance: .; len: 11; j_gene: TRBJ1-1; CDR3aa: CASSLGQEAFF; CDR3nt: TGCGCCAGCAGCTTAGGTCAAGAAGCTTTCTTT
v_gene: TRBV5-6; d_gene: TRBD1; abundance: .; len: 13; j_gene: TRBJ1-2; CDR3aa: CASSAGTVHGYTF; CDR3nt: TGTGCCAGCAGCGCCGGGACAGTACATGGCTACACCTTC
v_gene: TRBV4-1; d_gene: .; abundance: .; len: 15; j_gene: TRBJ1-1; CDR3aa: CASSQGILVNTEAFF; CDR3nt: TGCGCCAGCAGCCAGGGGATTTTGGTGAACACTGAAGCTTTCTTT
v_gene: TRBV7-2; d_gene: TRBD1; abundance: .; len: 15; j_gene: TRBJ2-7; CDR3aa: CASSLVHRGLDEQYF; CDR3nt: TGTGCCAGCAGCTTAGTCCACAGGGGGCTAGACGAGCAGTACTTC
v_gene: TRBV6-2/TRBV6-3; d_gene: .; abundance: .; len: 10; j_gene: TRBJ1-1; CDR3aa: CASSNTQAFF; CDR3nt: TGTGCCAGCAGTAACACGCAAGCTTTCTTT
v_gene: TRBV30; d_gene: .; abundance: once; len: 15; j_gene: TRBJ2-3; CDR3aa: CAREGPGGNTDTQYF; CDR3nt: TGTGCCCGGGAAGGCCCCGGGGGTAACACAGATACGCAGTATTTT
v_gene: TRBV30; d_gene: .; abundance: few; len: 13; j_gene: TRBJ1-5; CDR3aa: CASSTSSNQPQHF; CDR3nt: TGTGCCTCTTCGACATCAAGCAATCAGCCCCAGCATTTT
v_gene: TRBV10-2; d_gene: TRBD1; abundance: .; len: 15; j_gene: TRBJ1-2; CDR3aa: CASSESGGADYGYTF; CDR3nt: TGCGCCAGCAGTGAGTCAGGGGGCGCCGACTATGGCTACACCTTC
v_gene: TRBV7-3; d_gene: .; abundance: .; len: 14; j_gene: TRBJ2-2; CDR3aa: CASSLTRAGGELFF; CDR3nt: TGTGCCAGCAGCTTAACCAGGGCGGGCGGGGAGCTGTTTTTT
v_gene: TRBV11-3; d_gene: .; abundance: .; len: 16; j_gene: TRBJ1-4; CDR3aa: CASSLVGVVINEKLFF; CDR3nt: TGTGCCAGCAGCTTAGTCGGGGTCGTGATTAATGAAAAACTGTTTTTT
v_gene: TRBV11-3; d_gene: TRBD1; abundance: .; len: 15; j_gene: TRBJ2-3; CDR3aa: CASSYRQGASDTQYF; CDR3nt: TGTGCCAGCAGCTATAGACAGGGGGCGTCAGATACGCAGTATTTT